This is a list of T cell receptor beta chains from one sample in a study of blood T cell repertoires in COVID-19. Sequencing used immunoSEQ multiplex PCR; TCRdb keeps in-frame clones, though not all of them. The sample includes about 210,000 clones, more than 80% seen only once; the top ten take approximately 9.2%. What was sequenced was PBMCs or T cells enriched from blood (not recorded which). The receptors were gathered from a man in his forties who had recovered from COVID-19. Each CDR3 is given with its conserved first and last residue. Fields, in order: D gene, J gene, clone size, V gene, CDR3 DNA, CDR3 protein. D genes are given only for firm matches. Rows may omit the clone size; those that give it use once, few, many or a size class.

d_call: TRBD1; j_call: TRBJ2-5; clone_size: NA; v_call: TRBV7-2; cdr3_nt: TGTGCCAGCAGCTTGGGACAGGCAGAGACCCAGTACTTC; cdr3_aa: CASSLGQAETQYF
d_call: TRBD1; j_call: TRBJ1-1; clone_size: NA; v_call: TRBV7-9; cdr3_nt: TGTGCCAGCAGCTTAGAAGGGGGACAGGGATCGAACACTGAAGCTTTCTTT; cdr3_aa: CASSLEGGQGSNTEAFF
d_call: NA; j_call: TRBJ1-5; clone_size: NA; v_call: TRBV21-1; cdr3_nt: TGTGCCAGCAGCAAAGAACGGTGCAATCAGCCCCAGCATTTT; cdr3_aa: CASSKERCNQPQHF
d_call: TRBD1; j_call: TRBJ1-1; clone_size: NA; v_call: TRBV19; cdr3_nt: TGTGCCAGTAGCTACAGGGGATACACTGAAGCTTTCTTT; cdr3_aa: CASSYRGYTEAFF
d_call: NA; j_call: TRBJ1-1; clone_size: NA; v_call: TRBV10-3; cdr3_nt: TGTGCCATCAGTGAGATCGGGGTAGCAAAAGCTTTCTTT; cdr3_aa: CAISEIGVAKAFF
d_call: NA; j_call: TRBJ1-1; clone_size: once; v_call: TRBV28; cdr3_nt: TGTGCCACCTCGGAAGGGGCCACTGAAGCTTTCTTT; cdr3_aa: CATSEGATEAFF
d_call: TRBD1; j_call: TRBJ2-3; clone_size: NA; v_call: TRBV5-1; cdr3_nt: TGCGCCAGCGGGCTACGACAGGGGTCAGATACGCAGTATTTT; cdr3_aa: CASGLRQGSDTQYF
d_call: NA; j_call: TRBJ1-2; clone_size: NA; v_call: TRBV6-5; cdr3_nt: TGTGCCGCCTGGGAGGAATCTAACTATGGCTACACCTTC; cdr3_aa: CAAWEESNYGYTF
d_call: NA; j_call: TRBJ2-7; clone_size: NA; v_call: TRBV5-6; cdr3_nt: TGTGCCAGCAGCTTGGGGCTTCGGGGGAGAGTCCTAATCCACGAGCAGTACTTC; cdr3_aa: CASSLGLRGRVLIHEQYF
d_call: NA; j_call: TRBJ2-2; clone_size: few; v_call: TRBV29-1; cdr3_nt: TGCAGCGTCCCCGACCCGGGAACCGGGGAGCTGTTTTTT; cdr3_aa: CSVPDPGTGELFF
d_call: NA; j_call: TRBJ2-7; clone_size: once; v_call: TRBV5-5; cdr3_nt: TGTGCCAGCAGCCGGACACCTCCGGATCAGAAGCAGTACTTC; cdr3_aa: CASSRTPPDQKQYF
d_call: NA; j_call: TRBJ1-2; clone_size: NA; v_call: TRBV23-1; cdr3_nt: TGCGCCAGCAGTCAATCCGTGGCAGGCATTGACTATGGCTACACCTTC; cdr3_aa: CASSQSVAGIDYGYTF
d_call: TRBD2; j_call: TRBJ2-1; clone_size: NA; v_call: TRBV6-6; cdr3_nt: TGTGCCAGCAGTACCGGGACTAGCGGGGGTGATGAGCAGTTCTTC; cdr3_aa: CASSTGTSGGDEQFF
d_call: TRBD1; j_call: TRBJ2-7; clone_size: NA; v_call: TRBV27; cdr3_nt: TGTGCCAGCAGGACAGGGTACGAGCAGTACTTC; cdr3_aa: CASRTGYEQYF
d_call: TRBD1; j_call: TRBJ1-6; clone_size: NA; v_call: TRBV6-5; cdr3_nt: TGTGCCAGTGGGACAGCCAGACATTCACCCCTCCACTTT; cdr3_aa: CASGTARHSPLHF
d_call: NA; j_call: TRBJ1-3; clone_size: NA; v_call: TRBV29-1; cdr3_nt: TGCAGCGTCGTCCTCAACGCGTCTGGAAACACCATATATTTT; cdr3_aa: CSVVLNASGNTIYF
d_call: TRBD1; j_call: TRBJ1-2; clone_size: NA; v_call: TRBV19; cdr3_nt: TGTGCCAGTAGTATAGTTCAGGGACAGGGCTATGGCTACACCTTC; cdr3_aa: CASSIVQGQGYGYTF
d_call: NA; j_call: TRBJ1-5; clone_size: NA; v_call: TRBV10-3; cdr3_nt: TGTGCCATCAGTGAGTCACAGGCGAACTGGCATTTT; cdr3_aa: CAISESQANWHF
d_call: TRBD1; j_call: TRBJ1-1; clone_size: NA; v_call: TRBV3-1/TRBV3-2; cdr3_nt: TGTGCCAGCAGCCATGGACAGGGGAGCACTGAAGCTTTCTTT; cdr3_aa: CASSHGQGSTEAFF
d_call: NA; j_call: TRBJ2-1; clone_size: NA; v_call: TRBV12-3/TRBV12-4; cdr3_nt: TGTGCCAGCAGTTGGGGGACAGAGCAGTTCTTC; cdr3_aa: CASSWGTEQFF
d_call: TRBD1; j_call: TRBJ1-5; clone_size: NA; v_call: TRBV19; cdr3_nt: TGTGCCAGTATCAACTCAGGGGGCTTTAGTCAGCCCCAGCATTTT; cdr3_aa: CASINSGGFSQPQHF
d_call: NA; j_call: TRBJ1-1; clone_size: NA; v_call: TRBV3-1/TRBV3-2; cdr3_nt: TGTGCCAGCAGCCAAGGGTATGCGACTGAAGCTTTCTTT; cdr3_aa: CASSQGYATEAFF
d_call: NA; j_call: TRBJ1-1; clone_size: few; v_call: TRBV12-5; cdr3_nt: TGTGCTAGTGGTTTGACAAGGGGAAGCACTGAAGCTTTCTTT; cdr3_aa: CASGLTRGSTEAFF
d_call: NA; j_call: TRBJ1-1; clone_size: NA; v_call: TRBV7-9; cdr3_nt: TGTGCCAGCAGCTTTGAGAAGCTCACTGAAGCTTTCTTT; cdr3_aa: CASSFEKLTEAFF
d_call: NA; j_call: TRBJ2-2; clone_size: NA; v_call: TRBV18; cdr3_nt: TGTGCCAGCTCACCGGTCTGGCTTCTCACCGGGGAGCTGTTTTTT; cdr3_aa: CASSPVWLLTGELFF
d_call: NA; j_call: TRBJ2-2; clone_size: many; v_call: TRBV5-4; cdr3_nt: TGTGCCAGCAGGTCCCAGGGTTCCGGGGAGCTGTTTTTT; cdr3_aa: CASRSQGSGELFF
d_call: TRBD2; j_call: TRBJ2-1; clone_size: NA; v_call: TRBV12-5; cdr3_nt: TGTGCTAGTGGTTTGGGACTAGCGGGAGGGCCTATCGATGAGCAGTTCTTC; cdr3_aa: CASGLGLAGGPIDEQFF
d_call: NA; j_call: TRBJ2-2; clone_size: NA; v_call: TRBV3-1/TRBV3-2; cdr3_nt: TGTGCCAGCAGAGGCGGGCCGAACACCGGGGAGCTGTTTTTT; cdr3_aa: CASRGGPNTGELFF
d_call: TRBD1; j_call: TRBJ1-2; clone_size: NA; v_call: TRBV7-9; cdr3_nt: TGTGCCAGCAGCGGAGACAGGGCTAATGGCTACACCTTC; cdr3_aa: CASSGDRANGYTF
d_call: NA; j_call: TRBJ1-2; clone_size: few; v_call: TRBV5-1; cdr3_nt: TGCGCCAGCAGTCGCGAGAGAAACTATGGCTACACCTTC; cdr3_aa: CASSRERNYGYTF
d_call: NA; j_call: TRBJ2-1; clone_size: once; v_call: TRBV2; cdr3_nt: TGTGCCAGCAGTGAATCTTCAGGCAATGAGCAGTTCTTC; cdr3_aa: CASSESSGNEQFF
d_call: NA; j_call: TRBJ1-5; clone_size: once; v_call: TRBV6-1; cdr3_nt: TGTGCCAGCAGTGGGGAGGCGCTACGTTATAGCAATCAGCCCCAGCATTTT; cdr3_aa: CASSGEALRYSNQPQHF
d_call: TRBD2; j_call: TRBJ2-1; clone_size: NA; v_call: TRBV5-1; cdr3_nt: TGCGCCAGCAGCCCCGAGGGACTAGCGGAGCAGTTCTTC; cdr3_aa: CASSPEGLAEQFF
d_call: NA; j_call: TRBJ2-5; clone_size: NA; v_call: TRBV15; cdr3_nt: TGTGCCACCAGGGGCGGGCAAGAGACCCAGTACTTC; cdr3_aa: CATRGGQETQYF
d_call: NA; j_call: TRBJ2-3; clone_size: NA; v_call: TRBV5-1; cdr3_nt: TGCGCCAGCAGCTTAGTCCAGGGGTTGGGTACAGATACGCAGTATTTT; cdr3_aa: CASSLVQGLGTDTQYF
d_call: NA; j_call: TRBJ2-2; clone_size: NA; v_call: TRBV5-1; cdr3_nt: TGCGCCAGCAGCTCTAGCCTAGCCGAAAGCACCGGGGAGCTGTTTTTT; cdr3_aa: CASSSSLAESTGELFF
d_call: NA; j_call: TRBJ2-3; clone_size: NA; v_call: TRBV29-1; cdr3_nt: TGCAGCGTTGTGGAGGGCAGCACAGACGCGCAGTATTTT; cdr3_aa: CSVVEGSTDAQYF
d_call: TRBD1; j_call: TRBJ1-3; clone_size: NA; v_call: TRBV7-6; cdr3_nt: TGTGCCAGCAGCCCGACAGGGGGAGTGGGAAACACCATATATTTT; cdr3_aa: CASSPTGGVGNTIYF
d_call: NA; j_call: TRBJ1-2; clone_size: once; v_call: TRBV6-5; cdr3_nt: TGTGCCAGCAGGACAGTGGGGGCGGGCTATGGCTACACCTTC; cdr3_aa: CASRTVGAGYGYTF
d_call: TRBD1; j_call: TRBJ1-2; clone_size: NA; v_call: TRBV7-2; cdr3_nt: TGTGCCAGCAGCTTAGGGACAGGGGGCGGATATGGCTACACCTTC; cdr3_aa: CASSLGTGGGYGYTF
d_call: TRBD2; j_call: TRBJ2-7; clone_size: NA; v_call: TRBV6-4; cdr3_nt: TGTGCCAGCAGTCCTGCAGCGGGGCACGAGCAGTACTTC; cdr3_aa: CASSPAAGHEQYF
d_call: TRBD1; j_call: TRBJ1-2; clone_size: once; v_call: TRBV5-1; cdr3_nt: TGCGCCAGCAGCCGGGCCGAACCGACAGGGGCCCCTAAAGCATTTGTTGGCTACACCTTC; cdr3_aa: CASSRAEPTGAPKAFVGYTF
d_call: TRBD1; j_call: TRBJ2-1; clone_size: NA; v_call: TRBV27; cdr3_nt: TGTGCCAGCTTTCGTGTAAGGGGGCAAATCCATTCCTACAATGAGCAGTTCTTC; cdr3_aa: CASFRVRGQIHSYNEQFF
d_call: TRBD2; j_call: TRBJ2-7; clone_size: few; v_call: TRBV9; cdr3_nt: TGTGCCAGCAGCGCCGGGACTAGCTTCTACGAGCAGTACTTC; cdr3_aa: CASSAGTSFYEQYF
d_call: TRBD1; j_call: TRBJ2-5; clone_size: once; v_call: TRBV3-1/TRBV3-2; cdr3_nt: TGTGCCAGCGGCCGGGACAGGGTTCATGGGGAGACCCAGTACTTC; cdr3_aa: CASGRDRVHGETQYF
d_call: TRBD1; j_call: TRBJ1-5; clone_size: NA; v_call: TRBV6-5; cdr3_nt: TGTGCCAGCAGACCCGGGACAGGGATGGATCAGCCCCAGCATTTT; cdr3_aa: CASRPGTGMDQPQHF
d_call: NA; j_call: TRBJ1-6; clone_size: NA; v_call: TRBV9; cdr3_nt: TGTGCCAGCAGCGTAGTTACAGATAATTCACCCCTCCACTTT; cdr3_aa: CASSVVTDNSPLHF
d_call: NA; j_call: TRBJ2-2; clone_size: few; v_call: TRBV15; cdr3_nt: TGTGCCACCAGCTCTTGGGGCGTCACCGGGGAGCTGTTTTTT; cdr3_aa: CATSSWGVTGELFF
d_call: NA; j_call: TRBJ1-2; clone_size: NA; v_call: TRBV3-1/TRBV3-2; cdr3_nt: TGTGCCAGCAGCCAAGAGGCGGGGGGGAGAGGCTACACCTTC; cdr3_aa: CASSQEAGGRGYTF